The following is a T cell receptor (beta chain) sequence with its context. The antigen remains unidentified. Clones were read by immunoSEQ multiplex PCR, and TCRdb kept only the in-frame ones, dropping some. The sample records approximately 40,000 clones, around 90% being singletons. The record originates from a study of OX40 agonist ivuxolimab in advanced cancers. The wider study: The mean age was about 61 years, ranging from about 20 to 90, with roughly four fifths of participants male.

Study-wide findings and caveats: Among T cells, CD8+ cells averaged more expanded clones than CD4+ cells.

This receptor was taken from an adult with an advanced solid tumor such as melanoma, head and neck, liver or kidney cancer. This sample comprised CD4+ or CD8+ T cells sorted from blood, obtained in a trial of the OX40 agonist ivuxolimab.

The CDR3 DNA sequence: TGCGCCAGCAGCTTGGGGGGACTAGCGGGAGGGCTCGTCGAGTTCTTC. Protein sequence: CASSLGGLAGGLVEFF. The V gene is TRBV5-1, the J gene TRBJ2-1; the match to TRBD2 covers 16 bases. CDR1 SGHRS and CDR2 YFSETQ come from the germline V gene. The CDR3 sequence is 16 residues long. The V and J ends lost 0 bases and 14 bases, in that order; junction bases with no gene match: 8.